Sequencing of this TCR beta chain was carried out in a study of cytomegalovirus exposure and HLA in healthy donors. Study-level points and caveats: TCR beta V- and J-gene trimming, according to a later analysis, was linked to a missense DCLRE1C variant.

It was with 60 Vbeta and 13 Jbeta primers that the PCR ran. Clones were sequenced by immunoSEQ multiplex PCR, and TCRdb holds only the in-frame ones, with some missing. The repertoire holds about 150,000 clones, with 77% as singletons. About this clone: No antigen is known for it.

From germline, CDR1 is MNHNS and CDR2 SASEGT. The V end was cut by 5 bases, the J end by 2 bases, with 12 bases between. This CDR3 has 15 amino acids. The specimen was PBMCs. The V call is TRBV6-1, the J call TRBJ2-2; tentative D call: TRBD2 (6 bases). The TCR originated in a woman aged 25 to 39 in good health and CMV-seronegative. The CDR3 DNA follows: TGTGCCAGCAGTAGACCGGGGGTCAACACCGGGGAGCTGTTTTTT. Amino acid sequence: CASSRPGVNTGELFF.